This TCR beta chain was recorded in a study of OX40 agonist ivuxolimab in advanced cancers. Worth noting for this clone: The junction does not match germline at one end; this may be a read error. This CDR3 is also generated by other DNA sequences in the sample.

The CDR3 runs to 13 residues. Germline V gene lookup returns CDR1 SGHVS and CDR2 FNYEAQ. Sequencing used immunoSEQ multiplex PCR; TCRdb keeps in-frame clones, though not all of them. The top ten hold 5.5% to 8% of the sample, which has some 50,000 clones, around 81% seen once. Sample: CD4+ or CD8+ T cells sorted from blood, taken in a trial of the OX40 agonist ivuxolimab. The rearrangement links TRBV7-6 to TRBJ1-1; unclear D gene. The sequence derives from an adult with an advanced solid tumor such as melanoma, head and neck, liver or kidney cancer. The CDR3 DNA follows: TGTGCCAGCAGCTTAGAGGCCCACACTGAGGCTTTCTTT. It codes for CASSLEAHTEAFF.